This TCR beta chain was captured in a study of cytomegalovirus exposure and HLA in healthy donors. In the PCR, 60 Vbeta and 13 Jbeta primers were used. The table came from immunoSEQ multiplex PCR; TCRdb's copy has only in-frame clones and leaves some out. The sample has 90,000 to 150,000 clones; approximately 78% are singletons. The CDR3 covers 13 residues. Trimming took 5 bases from V and 0 from J; bases not matched to a gene: 4. The V gene's germline CDR1 is SQVTM and CDR2 ANQGSEA. This clone appeared a few times. Its target is unknown. Study findings and constraints: Relative to the approximately 670-donor mean, N-insertions were reportedly fewer in an Asian-associated ancestry cluster in a later analysis. A likely sequencing artifact accounted for one observed cluster of highly shared sequence variants. Later analysis identified several of the most significant clusters that appeared linked to common viral pathogens. The study listed roughly 160 cytomegalovirus-associated TCR beta chains.

The TCR sequence derives from a woman between 35 and 50 years old in good health and CMV-seropositive. Material: PBMCs. V gene TRBV29-1 combines with J gene TRBJ2-7; the match to TRBD1 covers 7 bases. CDR3 nucleotide sequence: TGCAGCGTTATGACAGGGTCCTCCTACGAGCAGTACTTC. It codes for CSVMTGSSYEQYF.